Presented here are 27 T cell receptor beta chains from one specimen sequenced in a study of regulatory T cells in long-lasting Graves disease (dated by TCRdb to 2020 to 2023). Receptors were amplified or captured by multiplex PCR. TCRdb records Illumina HiSeq 4000 as the sequencer. iRepertoire HTBI primers and Arm-PCR amplification of CDR3 regions were used to construct TCR beta libraries. Clones were called with MiXCR by TCRdb after fastp trimmed the public reads at Q25, and only in-frame beta chains were retained. Each entry merges the rows of one CDR3 protein and shows their most common DNA and genes. The sample table records more than 300,000 distinct CDR3 sequences; roughly 20% of these occur just once. The ten largest make up around 30% of the sample. Per the publication, the time point label means: persistent/refractory GD, antithyroid drugs over 5 years with positive TRAb. For both TCR sequencing and RNA sequencing, RNA was extracted from PBMCs using TRIzol.

Sequenced material: peripheral blood mononuclear cells (PBMCs), taken when the disease was refractory, from a patient treated with antithyroid drugs. Receptors originate from a woman in her thirties or forties with Graves disease. Donor details come from another sample of the same person, matched by shared clones.

In this sample, this clonotype turned up once. The chain links TRBV9 to TRBJ2-7; TRBD1 aligns across 7 bases. The CDR3 extends over 14 amino acids. V shed 3 bases and J 0 bases; nucleotides not matched to a gene: 3. Per germline, CDR1 SGDLS and CDR2 YYNGEE. The CDR3 region has the DNA TGTGCCAGCAGCGAGACAGGGATCTCCTACGAGCAGTACTTC. As protein: CASSETGISYEQYF. The full variable domain, rest sourced from reference TRBV9 and TRBJ2-7, is DSGVTQTPKHLITATGQRVTLRCSPRSGDLSVYWYQQSLDQGLQFLIQYYNGEERAKGNILERFSAQQFPDLHSELNLSSLELGDSALYFCASSETGISYEQYFGPGTRLTVT.

This clonotype was seen many times. The chain recombines TRBV28 with TRBJ1-1, with D possibly TRBD1 on 5 matching bases. This CDR3 has 17 residues. Germline V gene lookup returns CDR1 MDHEN and CDR2 SYDVKM. Trimming removed 4 bases from V and 0 bases from J, with 18 bases in between. The CDR3 region is CASSSPMPGTVNTEAFF. CDR3 in DNA: TGTGCCAGCAGTTCACCTATGCCGGGGACTGTGAACACTGAAGCTTTCTTT.

This clonotype has a handful of counts. The V call is TRBV19, the J call TRBJ1-6, with 8 bases aligning to TRBD1. The germline V gene has CDR1 LNHDA and CDR2 SQIVND (reference sequence). V lost 10 bases, J lost 4 bases, and 6 bases stayed unmatched. This CDR3 comprises 14 residues. This CDR3 reads CATSGTGYNSPLHF. For the CDR3, the DNA is TGTGCCACCTCCGGGACAGGATATAATTCACCCCTCCACTTT.

This clonotype has a count of ten or more. V gene TRBV6-5 combines with J gene TRBJ1-1; perhaps TRBD1 as D (5 bases). Trimming took off 2 bases at V and 5 bases at J, with 18 bases between the two ends. The CDR3 is made up of 16 amino acids. The germline V gene has CDR1 MNHEY and CDR2 SVGAGI. CDR3 sequence: CASSYGAGYQRTEAFF. CDR3 in DNA: TGTGCCAGCAGTTACGGGGCAGGGTATCAGAGAACTGAAGCTTTCTTT.

Here the CDR3 reads CAWSVKDSSTYEQYF. CDR3 in DNA: TGTGCCTGGAGTGTAAAGGACAGTTCCACCTACGAGCAGTACTTC. V gene TRBV30 combines with J gene TRBJ2-7; tentatively, D is TRBD1 (6 bases). Germline V gives CDR1 GTSNPN, CDR2 SVGIG (reference sequence). This CDR3 region has 15 residues. V was shortened by 0 bases and J by 2 bases, with 14 bases between the two germline ends.

V usage is TRBV11-2 and J usage is TRBJ2-7; D may be TRBD2 (5 bases). Trimming shortened V by 3 bases and J by 3 bases, and 12 bases separated the two germline ends. The CDR3 spans 14 residues. Germline V gene sequence: CDR1 SGHAT, CDR2 FQNNGV. The CDR3 sequence is CASSLGPGYYEQYF. Here the CDR3 DNA reads TGTGCCAGCAGCTTGGGCCCGGGGTACTACGAGCAGTACTTC.

The chain couples TRBV9 to TRBJ2-5; no clear D gene. Germline loops: CDR1 SGDLS, CDR2 YYNGEE. Trimming removed 4 bases at V and 4 bases at J, with 14 bases between. CDR3 length equals 14 residues. CDR3 amino acids: CASSLGPFGETQYF. CDR3 in DNA: TGTGCCAGCAGCTTGGGCCCGTTTGGAGAGACCCAGTACTTC.

This clonotype has only a few counts. This sequence joins TRBV7-9 and TRBJ2-7; TRBD1 aligns across 7 bases. The germline CDR1 and CDR2 sequences are SEHNR and FQNEAQ (reference sequence). The CDR3 extends over 16 amino acids. The V gene end was trimmed by 3 bases and the J gene end by 3 bases; junction bases not matched to a gene: 11. Here the CDR3 DNA reads TGTGCCAGCAGCTTGGGTCCTACAGGGGCAGGCTACGAGCAGTACTTC. The encoded protein is CASSLGPTGAGYEQYF.

The chain has TRBV11-2 and TRBJ2-2; no clear D. There are 15 residues in the CDR3. With 5 bases removed from V and 6 bases from J, the gap between germline ends came to 16 bases. The germline V gene encodes CDR1 SGHAT and CDR2 FQNNGV. The DNA for the CDR3 is TGTGCCAGCAGCCAAGAATTTGGCCCCCCCGGGGAGCTGTTTTTT. It yields the protein CASSQEFGPPGELFF.

This clonotype appeared a single time. The gene calls are TRBV9 and TRBJ1-3; D might be TRBD1 (5 bases). Germline-derived CDR1 and CDR2 are SGDLS and YYNGEE. V lost 0 bases, J lost 8 bases, and 21 bases lay in between. The CDR3 contains 17 residues. CDR3 bases: TGTGCCAGCAGCGTAGAAACAGGCCCGGTCGTCGGTCACACCATATATTTT. Residues: CASSVETGPVVGHTIYF.

This clonotype appeared a single time. With a much larger clone just one base away, this may be a read error. V gene TRBV24-1 combines with J gene TRBJ1-2; tentative D call: TRBD1 (5 bases). Germline-derived CDR1 and CDR2 are KGHDR and SFDVKD. The CDR3 runs to 13 residues. CDR3 in amino acids: CATGDFPGDGYTF. For the CDR3, the DNA is TGTGCCACCGGTGATTTCCCGGGGGATGGCTACACCTTC.

The chain couples TRBV3-1 to TRBJ2-7; 8 nucleotides align to TRBD2. Germline V gives CDR1 LGHDT, CDR2 YNNKEL (reference sequence). The CDR3 runs 14 residues. The V segment lost 5 bases and the J segment 2 bases; nucleotides outside the gene matches: 5. Here the CDR3 DNA reads TGTGCCAGCAGCTTTAGGCGGGAGGCCTACGAGCAGTACTTC. Amino acid sequence: CASSFRREAYEQYF.

This clonotype has only a few counts. V usage is TRBV11-2 and J usage is TRBJ1-1, with D perhaps matching TRBD1 (6 bases). CDR3 length: 14 residues. V was trimmed by 2 bases and J by 4 bases, leaving 11 bases between them. Germline V lookup: CDR1 SGHAT, CDR2 FQNNGV. CDR3 sequence: CASSLLQGTTEAFF. The DNA for the CDR3 is TGTGCCAGCAGCTTACTACAGGGAACCACTGAAGCTTTCTTT.

This clonotype was seen at least ten times. The chain links TRBV28 to TRBJ1-2, with D perhaps matching TRBD1 (5 bases). V lost 6 bases and J lost 8, with 22 bases in between. Per germline, CDR1 MDHEN and CDR2 SYDVKM. The CDR3 contains 15 residues. The CDR3 protein is CASRAQGPAGGGYTF. CDR3 bases: TGTGCCAGCAGGGCTCAGGGTCCCGCGGGCGGAGGCTACACCTTC.

V is TRBV29-1 and J is TRBJ1-1; 10 bases map to TRBD1. V lost 7 bases to trimming and J lost 6 bases; unmatched junction nucleotides: 8. The germline V gene encodes CDR1 SQVTM and CDR2 ANQGSEA. CDR3 length: 13 residues. The CDR3 region is CSGPGQGLPEAFF. The CDR3 region has the DNA TGCAGCGGGCCGGGACAGGGGCTACCTGAAGCTTTCTTT.

This clonotype was observed a few times. The gene calls are TRBV12-3 or TRBV12-4 and TRBJ2-7, with unresolved D. Trimming took off 6 bases at V and 2 bases at J, with 23 bases between the two ends. This CDR3 has 17 residues. The CDR3 bases are TGTGCCAGCAGCCCCCCCGCCCCGTTGCGCCTACCCTACGAGCAGTACTTC. Translating it yields CASSPPAPLRLPYEQYF.

This clonotype was seen ten or more times. The chain uses TRBV29-1 and TRBJ2-5; a possible D gene is TRBD2 (5 bases). This CDR3 contains 13 residues. In germline, CDR1 is SQVTM, CDR2 ANQGSEA. Deletions cut 2 bases from V and 2 bases from J, with 9 bases between. The CDR3 loop reads CSVEFTRQETQYF. Written as DNA, the CDR3 is TGCAGCGTTGAATTCACTAGACAAGAGACCCAGTACTTC.

The table lists this clonotype with many counts. The chain joins TRBV27 to TRBJ2-7; D may be TRBD2 (6 bases). Looked up from germline, CDR1 is MNHEY and CDR2 is SMNVEV (reference sequence). The V end lost 6 bases, the J end lost 4 bases, and 10 bases lay between the germline ends. There are 12 residues in the CDR3. The CDR3, as DNA: TGTGCCAGCAGGGGACTGGGTTACGAGCAGTACTTC. Translated, it gives CASRGLGYEQYF.

This clonotype came up many times. This chain's CDR3 is CASSSGTATETQYF. The CDR3 DNA is TGTGCCAGCAGTTCCGGGACCGCCACGGAGACCCAGTACTTC. The chain uses TRBV28 and TRBJ2-5; D assignment may be TRBD1 or TRBD2 (5 bases each). Germline lookup yields CDR1 MDHEN and CDR2 SYDVKM. The V gene lost 4 bases and the J gene lost 5 bases, with 14 bases spanning the gap. The CDR3 contains 14 residues.

This clonotype was seen at least ten times. The chain recombines TRBV29-1 with TRBJ1-1; tentatively, D is TRBD1 (6 bases). Trimming shortened V by 3 bases and J by 0 bases, and 14 bases separated the two germline ends. The CDR3 length is 15 residues. Germline CDR1 reads SQVTM; CDR2 reads ANQGSEA. The CDR3 DNA follows: TGCAGCGTTGACTTGCTCGGGACAATGAACACTGAAGCTTTCTTT. Encoded protein: CSVDLLGTMNTEAFF.

This clonotype has only a few counts. This chain uses TRBV19 with TRBJ1-2; D may be TRBD1 (6 bases). The V end was cut by 10 bases, the J end by 4 bases, with 10 bases between. CDR3 length: 11 residues. The germline CDR1 and CDR2 sequences are LNHDA and SQIVND (reference sequence). CDR3 nucleotides: TGTGCCACAACGGACAGCTATGGCTACACCTTC. As protein: CATTDSYGYTF.

There are a few counts of this clonotype. The chain couples TRBV19 to TRBJ2-5; no reliable D call. Germline CDR1 is LNHDA and CDR2 is SQIVND (reference sequence). The CDR3 sequence is 15 residues long. V was cut by 4 bases and J by 4 bases, with 16 bases left in between. DNA of the CDR3: TGTGCCAGTAGTAAGCTAAGGAATACGGGAGAGACCCAGTACTTC. Protein sequence: CASSKLRNTGETQYF.

This clonotype was found many times. This rearrangement joins TRBV20-1 to TRBJ2-6; D possibly corresponds to TRBD2 (5 bases). The V end was cut by 4 bases, the J end by 0 bases, with 22 bases between. This CDR3 contains 19 residues. In germline, CDR1 is DFQATT, CDR2 SNEGSKA (reference sequence). In DNA form, the CDR3 reads TGCAGTGCTATCCGGGGTCAGGAAAGCTCTGCCTCTGGGGCCAACGTCCTGACTTTC. Its translation: CSAIRGQESSASGANVLTF.

To note about this clonotype: Just one base apart from a much larger clone, this may be a read error. This chain joins TRBV20-1 and TRBJ2-5; possibly TRBD2 for D (6 bases). V dropped 5 bases and J dropped 5 bases, with 18 bases sitting between them. The CDR3 totals 14 residues. CDR1 DFQATT and CDR2 SNEGSKA come from the germline V gene (reference sequence). CDR3 DNA sequence: TGCAGTGCTGACGGGGGAGAGGGAATGGAGACCCAGTACTTC. Its translation: CSADGGEGMETQYF.

This clonotype has ten or more counts. J is TRBJ2-2 and V is TRBV6-1; weak D call: TRBD2 (5 bases). The V end lost 9 bases, the J end lost 0 bases, and 14 bases lay between the germline ends. This CDR3 comprises 15 residues. Germline V gene data show CDR1 as MNHNS and CDR2 as SASEGT. CDR3 sequence: CASRKRRPNTGELFF. The CDR3, as DNA: TGTGCCAGTAGAAAACGGAGGCCGAACACCGGGGAGCTGTTTTTT.

Remarks on this clonotype: A much larger clone lies a single base off, so this may be a read error. V is TRBV6-2 or TRBV6-3 and J is TRBJ1-2, with D hard to call. The germline V and J ends were trimmed by 4 bases and 9 bases, with 15 bases remaining between them. The CDR3 totals 13 residues. Looked up from germline, CDR1 is MNHEY and CDR2 is SVGEGT. The CDR3 spells CASSFDTGISYTF. The CDR3 DNA is TGTGCCAGCAGTTTCGACACCGGTATCAGCTACACCTTC.

For the CDR3, the DNA is TGTGCCAGCAGTTTATCTTCTAGCGGGAGCGACGAGCAGTACTTC. Residues: CASSLSSSGSDEQYF. The rearrangement links TRBV27 to TRBJ2-7; 10 bases agree with TRBD2. The CDR3 has 15 residues. Per the germline V gene, CDR1 is MNHEY and CDR2 is SMNVEV (reference sequence). Trimming removed 0 bases from V and 5 bases from J; junction bases left unmatched: 4.